The source of this TCR beta chain is a study of blood T cell repertoires in COVID-19. The overall study: Acute and convalescent COVID-19 samples came from the United States, Italy and Spain.

V lost 2 bases and J 5 bases, leaving 22 bases between the germline ends. The CDR3 is 17 amino acids. Germline CDR1 reads SGHRS; CDR2 reads YFSETQ. Source study methods: Amplification with reference gene primers provided the estimates of nucleated cell counts. Sequenced by immunoSEQ multiplex PCR; TCRdb stores in-frame clones only, minus some. The V and J calls and the clone size are those of that table, but D and trimming were determined from the DNA. This sample carries about 480,000 clones, around 85% of them seen once, and the ten largest clones take 8% to 9.5%. The chain links TRBV5-1 to TRBJ1-1; no definite D call. The TCR originated in a woman between 55 and 75 years old who had recovered from COVID-19. Sequenced material: PBMCs or T cells enriched from blood (not recorded which). CDR3 region: CASSFGHENYRTTEAFF. Here the CDR3 DNA reads TGCGCCAGCAGCTTTGGCCATGAAAACTATAGAACAACTGAAGCTTTCTTT.